The 27 T cell receptor beta chains reported below all come from one sample, sequenced in a study of shared clonotypes between healthy human individuals. As defined, naive CD8 cells were CD45RO-negative and positively selected for CCR7, with terminally differentiated effector memory CD45RA+ cells excluded. This table comes from immunoSEQ multiplex PCR, and its TCRdb copy is limited to in-frame clones, with some not included. The table lists about 600,000 clones, over 95% of them singletons, with 0.11% in the top ten. Material for sequencing was naive CD8+ T cells sorted from blood. Receptor source: a woman in her 30s in good health.

This sequence joins TRBV28 and TRBJ2-7, with 9 positions matching TRBD2. The germline CDR1 and CDR2 sequences are MDHEN and SYDVKM. V gave up 1 base and J gave up 5 bases; unmatched junction bases: 6. The CDR3 runs 15 residues. CDR3 nucleotides: TGTGCCAGCAGTTTATTTGCGGGAGGGCCTGACGAGCAGTACTTC. It yields the protein CASSLFAGGPDEQYF.

This clone was observed once. V usage is TRBV5-1 and J usage is TRBJ2-1; 11 nucleotides match TRBD1. CDR1 and CDR2 from the germline V gene are SGHRS and YFSETQ. This CDR3 is built from 16 residues. After removal of 5 bases from V and 4 bases from J, the junction contained 8 bases not matched to a gene. The CDR3 DNA sequence: TGCGCCAGCAGTCAGACCGGGACAGGGGGATACAATGAGCAGTTCTTC. Its protein product is CASSQTGTGGYNEQFF.

The CDR3 DNA reads TGTGCCAGCAGCTTGTTTGGGGGTAGTGGCTACACCTTC. Translating gives CASSLFGGSGYTF. The chain joins TRBV5-4 to TRBJ1-2, with D possibly being TRBD1 (5 bases). The V end lost 1 base, the J end lost 7 bases, and 11 bases lay between the germline ends. This CDR3 region has 13 residues. Germline V gene sequence: CDR1 SGHNT, CDR2 YYREEE (reference sequence).

The genes are TRBV28 and TRBJ2-7; 8 positions match TRBD1. Germline V lookup: CDR1 MDHEN, CDR2 SYDVKM. The V segment lost 5 bases and the J segment 4 bases; nucleotides outside the gene matches: 4. This CDR3 comprises 13 residues. For the CDR3, the DNA is TGTGCCAGCAGTCCACAGGGGGAGTACGAGCAGTACTTC. It translates to CASSPQGEYEQYF. The whole variable domain, remainder taken from reference TRBV28 and TRBJ2-7, is DVKVTQSSRYLVKRTGEKVFLECVQDMDHENMFWYRQDPGLGLRLIYFSYDVKMKEKGDIPEGYSVSREKKERFSLILESASTNQTSMYLCASSPQGEYEQYFGPGTRLTVT.

The V gene is TRBV6-1, the J gene TRBJ2-7; D perhaps matches TRBD2 (6 bases). This CDR3 region has 16 residues. Germline CDR1 reads MNHNS; CDR2 reads SASEGT. The V end lost 4 bases, the J end lost 1 base, and 17 bases lay between the germline ends. CDR3 in amino acids: CASSVFFGSESYEQYF. In DNA, the CDR3 is TGTGCCAGCAGTGTCTTTTTCGGGAGCGAATCCTACGAGCAGTACTTC.

This clone has a single count. This CDR3 is CASSFEDSADTQYF. The CDR3 DNA follows: TGTGCCAGCAGCTTCGAGGATAGCGCAGATACGCAGTATTTT. The chain combines TRBV7-9 with TRBJ2-3, with a weak D call TRBD2 (5 bases). Germline CDR1 SEHNR, CDR2 FQNEAQ (reference sequence). The CDR3 sequence is 14 residues long. V was pared by 3 bases and J by 4 bases, with 11 bases between.

This clone was seen a handful of times. In DNA form, the CDR3 reads TGTGCCAGCAGTGTAGAAGGTGTCGACGGCCCGGTCACCTTC. Translation gives CASSVEGVDGPVTF. V and J are TRBV2 and TRBJ1-2; D call uncertain. V was pared by 4 bases and J by 13 bases, with 22 bases between. This CDR3 comprises 14 residues. Germline V CDR1 and CDR2: SNHLY, FYNNEI.

This clone was seen a handful of times. V usage is TRBV10-1 and J usage is TRBJ1-1; D is unresolved. Trimming took 0 bases from V and 9 from J, leaving 5 bases between them. The CDR3 totals 11 residues. Germline V gene sequence: CDR1 WNHNN, CDR2 SYGVQD (reference sequence). Written as DNA, the CDR3 is TGCGCCAGCAGTGAGTCGAAAAAAGCTTTCTTT. This encodes CASSESKKAFF.

This chain joins TRBV7-9 and TRBJ1-1, with a possible D match to TRBD1 (6 bases). V dropped 5 bases and J dropped 0 bases, with 22 bases sitting between them. The germline V gene encodes CDR1 SEHNR and CDR2 FQNEAQ (reference sequence). The CDR3 has 18 amino acids. The CDR3 coding sequence is TGTGCCAGCAGCCAAGAGAGACCCGGCCGGACAGTGAACACTGAAGCTTTCTTT. Protein product: CASSQERPGRTVNTEAFF.

The J gene is TRBJ1-2, the V gene TRBV28; tentatively, D is TRBD1 (6 bases). CDR1 and CDR2 from the germline V gene are MDHEN and SYDVKM. V lost 10 bases, J lost 5 bases, and 26 bases lay in between. The CDR3 extends over 16 amino acids. The CDR3 protein is CATSFGAGTRTYGYTF. The DNA of the CDR3 is TGTGCCACCTCGTTCGGCGCTGGGACACGCACTTATGGCTACACCTTC.

The chain links TRBV5-1 to TRBJ2-3, with D possibly matching TRBD2 (6 bases). CDR1 is SGHRS and CDR2 is YFSETQ in the germline V gene. The CDR3 runs 16 residues. V was pared by 5 bases and J by 3 bases, with 19 bases between. The CDR3 DNA follows: TGCGCCAGCAGTCCTCGGTTAGCGGCCCGTACAGATACGCAGTATTTT. This codes for CASSPRLAARTDTQYF.

Only one count was recorded for this clone. The CDR3 nucleotides read TGTGCCAGCAGCTTGTCAGGGACCAACTATGGCTACACCTTC. Its protein product is CASSLSGTNYGYTF. The chain couples TRBV5-6 to TRBJ1-2; D is possibly TRBD1 (5 bases). This CDR3 region has 14 residues. V dropped 1 base and J dropped 2 bases, with 9 bases sitting between them. CDR1 and CDR2 (germline): SGHDT, YYEEEE.

V usage is TRBV7-9 and J usage is TRBJ2-2; TRBD1 agrees at 8 bases. Losses at the gene ends were 8 bases for V and 7 bases for J; bases not matched to a gene: 18. Germline V CDR1 and CDR2: SEHNR, FQNEAQ (reference sequence). This CDR3 has 17 amino acids. The CDR3 nucleotides are TGTGCCAGCTCCTCAACTCGGTGGGCAGGGGGCAGCGGGGAGCTGTTTTTT. It is translated as CASSSTRWAGGSGELFF.

The chain joins TRBV19 to TRBJ2-7; D tentatively reads TRBD1 or TRBD2 (7 bases each). The CDR3 extends over 15 amino acids. V lost 5 bases and J lost 2, with 16 bases in between. Germline V CDR1 and CDR2: LNHDA, SQIVND (reference sequence). The CDR3 nucleotides are TGTGCCAGTAGTTTCGGGGAGGGGGCGACCTACGAGCAGTACTTC. Translating it yields CASSFGEGATYEQYF.

The chain joins TRBV28 to TRBJ2-1, with 8 nucleotides matching TRBD2. V lost 3 bases and J lost 3; bases outside the gene matches: 4. Looked up from germline, CDR1 is MDHEN and CDR2 is SYDVKM. This CDR3 spans 15 amino acids. The CDR3 reads CASSFETSDYNEQFF. CDR3 bases: TGTGCCAGCAGTTTCGAGACTAGCGACTACAATGAGCAGTTCTTC.

This sequence joins TRBV28 and TRBJ1-1, with 9 positions matching TRBD1. This CDR3 comprises 15 residues. V trimming: 5 bases; J trimming: 4 bases; junction bases outside the gene matches: 8. Germline CDR1 MDHEN, CDR2 SYDVKM. CDR3: CASSPGTGLVTEAFF. CDR3 DNA sequence: TGTGCCAGCAGTCCCGGGACAGGGTTGGTCACTGAAGCTTTCTTT.

The gene calls are TRBV6-6 and TRBJ2-1; D gene ambiguous. The V end was cut by 0 bases, the J end by 1 base, with 10 bases between. This CDR3 has 16 amino acids. Germline lookup yields CDR1 MNHNY and CDR2 SVGAGI (reference sequence). The CDR3, as DNA: TGTGCCAGCAGTTACTCGAGCCGGAGTTCCTACAATGAGCAGTTCTTC. Translating it yields CASSYSSRSSYNEQFF.

The chain is built from TRBV4-1 and TRBJ2-3; possibly TRBD1 or TRBD2 for D (5 bases each). Deletions cut 2 bases from V and 0 bases from J, with 12 bases between. CDR1 and CDR2 from the germline V gene are MGHRA and YSYEKL. The CDR3 has 16 amino acids. The CDR3 loop is CASSQPPGPSTDTQYF. CDR3 DNA sequence: TGCGCCAGCAGCCAACCTCCGGGACCTAGCACAGATACGCAGTATTTT.

As concerns this clone: The identical CDR3 is also encoded by other nucleotide sequences in the sample. The rearrangement links TRBV7-9 to TRBJ2-5, with D unresolved. Germline V gene lookup returns CDR1 SEHNR and CDR2 FQNEAQ (reference sequence). The CDR3 spans 12 residues. Between the trimmed V and J ends, which lost 5 bases and 5 bases, there was a span of 9 bases. The CDR3 sequence is CASSRLGETQYF. Here the CDR3 DNA reads TGTGCCAGCAGCCGCCTGGGGGAGACCCAGTACTTC.

Details on this clone: Other DNA sequences from this sample encode an identical CDR3 as well. This rearrangement joins TRBV27 to TRBJ2-3, with TRBD2 identical over 7 bases. The CDR3 has 14 amino acids. Germline V gene sequence: CDR1 MNHEY, CDR2 SMNVEV (reference sequence). Germline trimming cut 2 bases from V and 3 bases from J; bases unmatched to any gene: 2. CDR3 bases: TGTGCCAGCAGTTTACTTAGCGGGACAGATACGCAGTATTTT. It encodes CASSLLSGTDTQYF.

The chain joins TRBV19 to TRBJ2-1; TRBD2 aligns across 9 bases. The CDR3 is 14 amino acids. The germline V gene encodes CDR1 LNHDA and CDR2 SQIVND (reference sequence). The V segment lost 3 bases and the J segment 10 bases; nucleotides outside the gene matches: 7. DNA of the CDR3: TGTGCCAGTAGTATCTTAGCGGGAGCAGAGGAGCAGTTCTTC. Translation: CASSILAGAEEQFF.

The chain uses TRBV11-2 and TRBJ2-7; D is perhaps TRBD2 (6 bases). This CDR3 has 18 amino acids. V lost 1 base and J 2 bases, leaving 21 bases between the germline ends. Germline-derived CDR1 and CDR2 are SGHAT and FQNNGV. The CDR3 region has the DNA TGTGCCAGCAGCTTAGGGGTGGAGGAGGGAGTCTTGACCTACGAGCAGTACTTC. This translates into CASSLGVEEGVLTYEQYF.

The chain is built from TRBV9 and TRBJ2-1; 8 bases fit TRBD2. CDR1 and CDR2 (germline): SGDLS, YYNGEE. V shed 1 base, J shed 8 bases, and the junction held 8 bases outside the gene matches. This CDR3 has 15 amino acids. The CDR3 is CASSVNGRESYEQFF. The CDR3 region has the DNA TGTGCCAGCAGCGTAAACGGGAGGGAGTCATATGAGCAGTTCTTC.

The chain carries TRBV5-1 and TRBJ2-2; 7 bases map to TRBD2. Per the germline V gene, CDR1 is SGHRS and CDR2 is YFSETQ. The CDR3 is 16 residues long. Trimming took 5 bases from V and 2 from J; bases not matched to a gene: 9. CDR3 sequence: CASSSAGNLNTGELFF. As DNA, the CDR3 is TGCGCCAGCAGTTCAGCGGGAAACTTAAACACCGGGGAGCTGTTTTTT.

About this clone: Other DNA variants within this sample encode the same CDR3. V is TRBV27 and J is TRBJ1-5; D is unresolved. V lost 5 bases, J lost 7 bases, and 9 bases lay in between. CDR1 is MNHEY, CDR2 SMNVEV, per germline (reference sequence). CDR3 length: 12 residues. The CDR3 DNA sequence: TGTGCCAGCAGTCTAATAGGCCAGCCCCAGCATTTT. Translating it yields CASSLIGQPQHF.

The rearrangement links TRBV28 to TRBJ2-5, with a possible D match to TRBD1 (6 bases). V lost 4 bases, J lost 4 bases, and 7 bases lay in between. The CDR3 runs to 12 residues. Germline-derived CDR1 and CDR2 are MDHEN and SYDVKM. In nucleotides, the CDR3 is TGTGCCAGCAGTTCCAGGGGAGAGACCCAGTACTTC. It is translated as CASSSRGETQYF.

Turning to this clone: The sample carries other DNA sequences with the same CDR3. The chain joins TRBV27 to TRBJ1-2, with TRBD1 as a possible D gene (6 bases). V lost 6 bases to trimming and J lost 6 bases, with 11 bases between them. Germline V gene lookup returns CDR1 MNHEY and CDR2 SMNVEV (reference sequence). CDR3 length: 12 amino acids. The CDR3 protein is CASRSGGNGYTF. For the CDR3, the DNA is TGTGCCAGCAGGTCGGGGGGCAATGGCTACACCTTC.